The TCR beta chain under discussion was sequenced for a study of blood T cell repertoires in COVID-19. Original data processing: Cell counts per sample came from amplifying reference gene primers. Some clones are missing from TCRdb's copy, which holds only in-frame ones; the method was immunoSEQ multiplex PCR. The V and J calls and clone size were taken over from that table, and D and trimming were inferred from the DNA. Here the sample spans 40,000 to 55,000 clones, around 83% being singletons. The sequence came from a human donor in a cohort sampled during active COVID-19. Sequences were obtained from peripheral blood.

The DNA of the CDR3 is TGTGCCAGCAGCCGACAGGGGGCTCGTGAGCAGTACTTC. Protein sequence: CASSRQGAREQYF. This chain links TRBV7-6 with TRBJ2-7, with 10 positions matching TRBD1. The germline CDR1 and CDR2 sequences are SGHVS and FNYEAQ. Trimming at V came to 5 bases and at J to 7 bases, leaving 5 bases not matched to a gene. The CDR3 runs to 13 residues.